These 2 T cell receptor beta chains share one sample of origin, sequenced in a study of CD8+CD57+ T cells in acquired aplastic anemia. Profiling that covered TCR beta VDJ and CDR3 relied on genomic DNA as its template. TCRdb itself ran the reads through MiXCR, one entry per CDR3 protein. The table shows hundreds of thousands of distinct CDR3 sequences, with about 70% occurring only once. Sequencing was performed on sorted CD4+, CD8+, or CD8+CD57+ T cells (not recorded which) from PBMCs. Source of these receptors: a human donor in good health, serving as a control.

Concerning this clonotype itself: Since no conserved phenylalanine or tryptophan closes the CDR3, a read error is the likely cause. Because the CDR3's place on the DNA is in doubt, the DNA is left out and the CDR3 is given as listed by TCRdb. J is TRBJ1-5 and V is TRBV2. The CDR3 is 14 amino acids in total, end residues counted. The germline V gene encodes CDR1 SNHLY and CDR2 FYNNEI. The CDR3: CASSDESNQPQHFS.

The CDR3: CASSSGHGGELFF. CDR3 bases: TGTGCCAGCAGCTCGGGGCATGGCGGGGAGCTGTTTTTT. V gene TRBV7-2 combines with J gene TRBJ2-2; perhaps D is TRBD1 or TRBD2 (5 bases each). The CDR3 runs 13 residues. V shed 4 bases and J shed 7 bases, with 10 bases lying between them. The germline gives CDR1 SGHTA, CDR2 FQGNSA.